This T cell receptor beta chain was sequenced for a study of neoadjuvant nivolumab and ipilimumab in lung cancer. With regard to this clone: Antigen specificity is unknown.

Study-wide results and caveats: Pathologic regression was not significantly tied to TCR clonality. Higher pretherapy blood TCR richness went with higher resected-tumor richness.

Germline loops: CDR1 LGHNA, CDR2 YNFKEQ. The CDR3 sequence is 15 residues long. Trimming took off 0 bases at V and 3 bases at J, with 11 bases between the two ends. Repertoires were generated with immunoSEQ multiplex PCR, while TCRdb's copy carries only in-frame clones and drops some. The data show fewer than 30,000 clones, with more than 75% seen just once and approximately 8.6% held by the top ten. The sequence was collected from an adult with non-small cell lung cancer. V usage is TRBV4-2 and J usage is TRBJ1-1, with D uncertain. The specimen comprised tumor tissue, sampled after neoadjuvant nivolumab, alone or with ipilimumab, at or shortly before surgery. The CDR3 bases are TGTGCCAGCAGCCAAGACGGCACGGTGGACACTGAAGCTTTCTTT. Translation: CASSQDGTVDTEAFF.